Each of the 4 T cell receptor beta chains below was sequenced from the same sample in a study of blood T cell repertoires in COVID-19. Profiled with immunoSEQ multiplex PCR; TCRdb holds only in-frame clones, not every one. The sample lists approximately 280,000 clones, nearly 90% occurring once. Source material: peripheral blood. These TCRs come from a man aged 18 to 30 with active or convalescent COVID-19.

This clone has just a few counts. The V gene is TRBV5-5, the J gene TRBJ2-7, with 9 bases matching TRBD1. V lost 4 bases to trimming and J lost 1 base; unmatched junction nucleotides: 6. Germline V CDR1 and CDR2: SGHKS, YYEKEE (reference sequence). This CDR3 is 15 amino acids long. The CDR3 region is CASSPTGGFSYEQYF. DNA of the CDR3: TGTGCCAGCAGCCCCACAGGGGGCTTTTCCTACGAGCAGTACTTC.

The CDR3 here is CASSKRVRGNTEAFF. In DNA, the CDR3 is TGTGCCAGTAGTAAACGGGTGCGGGGGAACACTGAAGCTTTCTTT. The chain links TRBV19 to TRBJ1-1; D is unresolved. Germline CDR1 and CDR2: LNHDA and SQIVND (reference sequence). Trimming shortened V by 4 bases and J by 1 base, and 13 bases separated the two germline ends. The CDR3 contains 15 residues.

The chain has TRBV7-2 and TRBJ2-7, with D possibly being TRBD1 (6 bases). In germline, CDR1 is SGHTA, CDR2 FQGNSA. This CDR3 comprises 14 residues. V lost 0 bases to trimming and J lost 4 bases, with 10 bases between them. The CDR3 DNA reads TGTGCCAGCAGCTTAGCAGGACAGCTTTACGAGCAGTACTTC. Protein product: CASSLAGQLYEQYF.

The gene calls are TRBV4-3 and TRBJ2-5, with TRBD2 matching 10 bases. This CDR3 spans 16 amino acids. Germline CDR1 is LGHNA and CDR2 is YSLEER. Trimming cost V 0 bases and J 4 bases; bases outside gene matches: 5. The CDR3, as DNA: TGCGCCAGCAGCCAAGATCTAGCGGGGGCGGGAGAGACCCAGTACTTC. As protein: CASSQDLAGAGETQYF.